A single sample is the source of the 30 T cell receptor beta chains below, sequenced in a study of cytomegalovirus exposure and HLA in healthy donors. Sequencing was performed with immunoSEQ multiplex PCR; in TCRdb, only in-frame clones are kept and a portion is missing. This table has some 120,000 clones, around nine tenths appearing once. The source material was PBMCs. The origin of the receptors is a woman aged 18-29 years in good health and CMV-seronegative.

This chain connects TRBV13 to TRBJ2-4; D uncertain. The V gene lost 5 bases and the J gene lost 1 base, with 6 bases spanning the gap. The CDR3 has 13 amino acids. Germline V gives CDR1 PRHDT, CDR2 FYEKMQ (reference sequence). The CDR3 loop is CASSPPAKNIQYF. In DNA form, the CDR3 reads TGTGCCAGCAGCCCTCCGGCCAAAAACATTCAGTACTTC.

The V gene is TRBV27, the J gene TRBJ2-1; TRBD2 matches at 14 bases. This CDR3 contains 17 residues. The ends lost 2 bases at V and 0 bases at J; junction bases unmatched: 0. The germline V gene encodes CDR1 MNHEY and CDR2 SMNVEV (reference sequence). The CDR3 DNA follows: TGTGCCAGCAGTTTAGGGACTAGCGGGAGCTCCTACAATGAGCAGTTCTTC. Residues: CASSLGTSGSSYNEQFF.

This clone occurred once. In DNA, the CDR3 is TGTGCCAGCAGTACGGGACAGGGCTCTGGAAACACCATATATTTT. Translating gives CASSTGQGSGNTIYF. The chain recombines TRBV6-1 with TRBJ1-3; 9 nucleotides line up with TRBD1. This CDR3 comprises 15 residues. The J segment lost 0 bases and the V segment lost 5 bases, leaving 2 bases of the junction unmatched. Germline CDR1 and CDR2: MNHNS and SASEGT.

The CDR3 loop is CASSPGWAEAFF. The CDR3 DNA reads as TGTGCCAGCAGCCCAGGTTGGGCTGAAGCTTTCTTT. The J gene is TRBJ1-1, the V gene TRBV27; D remains ambiguous. V shed 6 bases and J shed 6 bases, with 11 bases lying between them. The CDR3 extends over 12 amino acids. Germline values: CDR1 MNHEY, CDR2 SMNVEV (reference sequence).

The chain couples TRBV19 to TRBJ2-3; TRBD2 matches at 8 bases. The germline V gene has CDR1 LNHDA and CDR2 SQIVND (reference sequence). The CDR3 contains 15 residues. Trimming removed 3 bases from V and 4 bases from J; junction bases left unmatched: 6. For the CDR3, the DNA is TGTGCCAGTAGTATGTGGGGACTAGAGGCAGATACGCAGTATTTT. Translated, it gives CASSMWGLEADTQYF.

The chain uses TRBV11-3 and TRBJ1-1; D is unclear. Trimming removed 2 bases at V and 4 bases at J, with 11 bases between. Germline CDR1 is SGHNT and CDR2 is YENEEA. The CDR3 covers 14 residues. In DNA form, the CDR3 reads TGTGCCAGCAGCTTACCCGGGAAAGGCACTGAAGCTTTCTTT. The encoded protein is CASSLPGKGTEAFF.

The chain carries TRBV7-2 and TRBJ1-1, with 7 bases identical to TRBD1. CDR3 length: 12 amino acids. V lost 7 bases to trimming and J lost 4 bases; unmatched junction nucleotides: 3. Germline assignment: CDR1 SGHTA and CDR2 FQGNSA. CDR3 loop: CASTTGSTEAFF. DNA for the CDR3: TGTGCCAGCACGACAGGGTCCACTGAAGCTTTCTTT.

The CDR3 sequence is CASSPLRGSNQPQHF. CDR3 bases: TGTGCCAGCAGCCCCCTCCGGGGGAGCAATCAGCCCCAGCATTTT. The V gene is TRBV6-5, the J gene TRBJ1-5, with D tentatively TRBD1 (5 bases). CDR1 and CDR2 (germline): MNHEY, SVGAGI. Trimming cost V 6 bases and J 1 base, with 13 bases left between them. CDR3 size: 15 residues.

The chain uses TRBV5-1 and TRBJ2-6; 7 bases align to TRBD1. In germline, CDR1 is SGHRS, CDR2 YFSETQ. V shed 3 bases and J 2 bases; nucleotides not matched to a gene: 2. This CDR3 has 15 amino acids. DNA of the CDR3: TGCGCCAGCAGCTCCGACAGGGCTGGGGCCAACGTCCTGACTTTC. This sequence encodes CASSSDRAGANVLTF.

This clone was observed a handful of times. The CDR3 nucleotides are TGTGCCAGCTCACCAAGCGGACAGGGGGGATACGAGCAGTACTTC. It yields the protein CASSPSGQGGYEQYF. The rearrangement uses TRBV18 and TRBJ2-7, with 10 bases aligning to TRBD1. This CDR3 is built from 15 residues. Germline CDR1 reads KGHSH; CDR2 reads LQKENI. With V trimmed by 2 bases and J by 4 bases, 5 bases remained unmatched. The entire variable domain, with the rest obtained from reference TRBV18 and TRBJ2-7, is as follows: NAGVMQNPRHLVRRRGQEARLRCSPMKGHSHVYWYRQLPEEGLKFMVYLQKENIIDESGMPKERFSAEFPKEGPSILRIQQVVRGDSAAYFCASSPSGQGGYEQYFGPGTRLTVT.

This chain uses TRBV2 with TRBJ2-7; no clear D. The germline gives CDR1 SNHLY, CDR2 FYNNEI. Trimming took 4 bases from V and 8 from J, leaving 9 bases between them. This CDR3 has 11 amino acids. The CDR3 protein is CASSGLPKQYF. The DNA for the CDR3 is TGTGCCAGCAGTGGACTCCCCAAGCAGTACTTC.

This chain joins TRBV18 and TRBJ2-1; 11 bases are a match to TRBD2. The trim removed 3 bases at V and 8 bases at J, leaving 6 bases unmatched. The CDR3 contains 15 residues. CDR1 and CDR2 from the germline V gene are KGHSH and LQKENI. The CDR3 bases are TGTGCCAGCTCACCTCCCCTAGCGGGAGGCGATGAGCAGTTCTTC. Translation: CASSPPLAGGDEQFF. Together with reference TRBV18 and TRBJ2-1, the CDR3 gives the full variable domain: NAGVMQNPRHLVRRRGQEARLRCSPMKGHSHVYWYRQLPEEGLKFMVYLQKENIIDESGMPKERFSAEFPKEGPSILRIQQVVRGDSAAYFCASSPPLAGGDEQFFGPGTRLTVL.

The V and J genes are TRBV28 and TRBJ2-7; 7 nucleotides agree with TRBD1. CDR1 is MDHEN, CDR2 SYDVKM, per germline. J was trimmed by 1 base and V by 5 bases; bases with no gene match: 11. The CDR3 consists of 16 residues. Written as DNA, the CDR3 is TGTGCCAGCAGTCCGGGCGCAGGGGGTATATCCTACGAGCAGTACTTC. It specifies CASSPGAGGISYEQYF.

This sequence joins TRBV5-1 and TRBJ2-7; no firm D call. The CDR3 has 14 residues. Germline V gives CDR1 SGHRS, CDR2 YFSETQ. The ends were cut back, 1 base at V and 4 bases at J, with 12 bases in the middle. The CDR3 nucleotides are TGCGCCAGCAGCTTGTGGGCAGACGCTTACGAGCAGTACTTC. It specifies CASSLWADAYEQYF.

This clone was counted once. This chain links TRBV2 with TRBJ2-1; D is uncertain. CDR1 and CDR2 (germline): SNHLY, FYNNEI. Trimming shortened V by 8 bases and J by 4 bases, and 6 bases separated the two germline ends. This CDR3 has 11 residues. The CDR3 is CASGQYNEQFF. Written as DNA, the CDR3 is TGTGCCAGCGGCCAATACAATGAGCAGTTCTTC. Supplemented by reference TRBV2 and TRBJ2-1, the full variable domain reads EPEVTQTPSHQVTQMGQEVILRCVPISNHLYFYWYRQILGQKVEFLVSFYNNEISEKSEIFDDQFSVERPDGSNFTLKIRSTKLEDSAMYFCASGQYNEQFFGPGTRLTVL.

J is TRBJ2-3 and V is TRBV10-3; weak D call: TRBD1 (5 bases). Trimming stripped 0 bases from V and 1 base from J, with 8 bases between. Germline CDR1 and CDR2: ENHRY and SYGVKD. This CDR3 is 15 amino acids long. The CDR3, as DNA: TGTGCCATCAGTGAGTCGGACACCCGCACAGATACGCAGTATTTT. This gives the protein CAISESDTRTDTQYF.

The sample holds one count of this clone. This chain joins TRBV5-1 and TRBJ2-7, with D possibly TRBD1 on 6 matching bases. CDR1 SGHRS and CDR2 YFSETQ come from the germline V gene. V shed 1 base and J shed 5 bases, with 10 bases lying between them. The CDR3 runs to 13 residues. CDR3 sequence reads: CASSLPGANEQYF. Here the CDR3 DNA reads TGCGCCAGCAGCTTGCCAGGGGCCAACGAGCAGTACTTC.

The chain links TRBV19 to TRBJ2-7; D gene unclear. Trimming removed 5 bases from V and 4 bases from J, with 12 bases in between. In germline, CDR1 is LNHDA, CDR2 SQIVND (reference sequence). The CDR3 is 13 amino acids. CDR3 residues: CASSLTARYEQYF. In nucleotides, the CDR3 is TGTGCCAGTAGTCTCACCGCGCGTTACGAGCAGTACTTC.

The CDR3 spells CASSQVTGPYEQYF. CDR3 bases: TGCGCCAGCAGCCAAGTGACAGGTCCCTACGAGCAGTACTTC. V and J are TRBV4-1 and TRBJ2-7; D may be TRBD1 (6 bases). The germline V and J ends were trimmed by 1 base and 2 bases, with 9 bases remaining between them. This CDR3 comprises 14 residues. Germline assignment: CDR1 MGHRA and CDR2 YSYEKL.

The rearrangement joins TRBV10-3 to TRBJ1-1; the D gene is possibly TRBD1 (5 bases). Germline V gives CDR1 ENHRY, CDR2 SYGVKD. V lost 3 bases to trimming and J lost 0 bases, with 11 bases between them. The CDR3 runs to 15 residues. CDR3 coding DNA: TGTGCCATCAGTGAATGGAGGGGCATGAACACTGAAGCTTTCTTT. Translating gives CAISEWRGMNTEAFF.

This clone has a handful of counts. The rearrangement uses TRBV11-3 and TRBJ2-1; no definite D call. V lost 5 bases to trimming and J lost 5 bases, with 4 bases between them. Germline values: CDR1 SGHNT, CDR2 YENEEA. This CDR3 is 11 amino acids long. This CDR3 is CASSVNNEQFF. DNA of the CDR3: TGTGCCAGCAGCGTCAACAATGAGCAGTTCTTC. The full variable domain, completed using reference TRBV11-3 and TRBJ2-1, is EAGVVQSPRYKIIEKKQPVAFWCNPISGHNTLYWYLQNLGQGPELLIRYENEEAVDDSQLPKDRFSAERLKGVDSTLKIQPAELGDSAVYLCASSVNNEQFFGPGTRLTVL.

This clone was seen a few times. The V call is TRBV28, the J call TRBJ2-7; D uncertain. There are 12 residues in the CDR3. Trimming stripped 6 bases from V and 2 bases from J, with 8 bases between. CDR1 and CDR2 from the germline V gene are MDHEN and SYDVKM. This CDR3 reads CASSSRTYEQYF. The CDR3 bases are TGTGCCAGCAGCTCCAGAACCTACGAGCAGTACTTC. The full variable domain, rest sourced from reference TRBV28 and TRBJ2-7, is DVKVTQSSRYLVKRTGEKVFLECVQDMDHENMFWYRQDPGLGLRLIYFSYDVKMKEKGDIPEGYSVSREKKERFSLILESASTNQTSMYLCASSSRTYEQYFGPGTRLTVT.

This chain joins TRBV6-5 and TRBJ1-3; D is unresolved. This CDR3 has 16 amino acids. Germline values: CDR1 MNHEY, CDR2 SVGAGI. V was cut by 2 bases and J by 0 bases, with 11 bases left in between. CDR3: CASSYGGLLSGNTIYF. As DNA, the CDR3 is TGTGCCAGCAGTTACGGAGGGCTACTCTCTGGAAACACCATATATTTT.

The chain employs TRBV5-6 and TRBJ1-2; 8 nucleotides align to TRBD1. The CDR3 contains 15 residues. V was pared by 2 bases and J by 8 bases, with 11 bases of the junction left unmatched. The germline V gene has CDR1 SGHDT and CDR2 YYEEEE. In DNA, the CDR3 is TGTGCCAGCAGCTTAGTGGACAGGGCGGTGAAGGGCTACACCTTC. As protein: CASSLVDRAVKGYTF.

V usage is TRBV28 and J usage is TRBJ1-5; D possibly corresponds to TRBD1 (5 bases). The CDR3 has 16 amino acids. Trimming shortened V by 3 bases and J by 1 base, and 13 bases separated the two germline ends. Looked up from germline, CDR1 is MDHEN and CDR2 is SYDVKM. The DNA for the CDR3 is TGTGCCAGCAGTTTGCCCGGACACTACAGCAATCAGCCCCAGCATTTT. Its protein is CASSLPGHYSNQPQHF.

The rearrangement links TRBV5-8 to TRBJ2-1, with TRBD2 matching 9 bases. Germline values: CDR1 SGHTS, CDR2 YDEGEE. CDR3 length equals 16 residues. V was clipped by 0 bases and J by 5 bases; unmatched bases: 6. The CDR3 region is CASSLVGGRENNEQFF. The CDR3 DNA reads as TGTGCCAGCAGCTTGGTAGGCGGGAGGGAGAACAATGAGCAGTTCTTC.

The chain joins TRBV9 to TRBJ1-2; D ambiguous. The CDR3 length is 12 residues. V was trimmed by 3 bases and J by 4 bases, leaving 7 bases between them. Germline CDR1 SGDLS, CDR2 YYNGEE. The CDR3 protein is CASSASSYGYTF. The CDR3 DNA is TGTGCCAGCAGCGCCTCCTCCTATGGCTACACCTTC.

The chain joins TRBV5-1 to TRBJ2-1, with 10 bases matching TRBD2. Trimming at V came to 7 bases and at J to 5 bases, leaving 6 bases not matched to a gene. The germline V gene encodes CDR1 SGHRS and CDR2 YFSETQ. The CDR3 sequence is 14 residues long. CDR3 residues: CASQWTSGNNEQFF. DNA of the CDR3: TGCGCCAGCCAGTGGACTAGCGGAAACAATGAGCAGTTCTTC.

This chain uses TRBV4-1 with TRBJ2-1; 11 bases match TRBD2. CDR3 length: 15 residues. V lost 7 bases, J lost 9 bases, and 11 bases stayed unmatched. Looked up from germline, CDR1 is MGHRA and CDR2 is YSYEKL. The CDR3 region has the DNA TGCGCCAGCACCCACATAGCGGGAGGGTCGGGTGAGCAGTTCTTC. Translating gives CASTHIAGGSGEQFF.

This clone was seen only once. The chain carries TRBV5-1 and TRBJ2-5; 9 positions match TRBD2. From germline, CDR1 is SGHRS and CDR2 YFSETQ. J gave up 9 bases and V 0 bases, and 12 bases lay outside the gene matches. The CDR3 loop spans 16 amino acids. The CDR3 DNA reads as TGCGCCAGCAGCTTGGATTCGGCTAGCGGGGCTCTGGCCCAGTACTTC. Protein sequence: CASSLDSASGALAQYF.